One T cell receptor (beta chain) is described in this entry. Its specificity is not known. These data originate in a study of monozygotic twins with inflammatory bowel disease. Overall study results and limits: Variability in patient repertoires may have come partly from differing immunosuppressive treatments. Healthy twins shared more clonotypes with others than IBD patients, most markedly active ones.

Eight distinct reactions (per sample) were used to make the cDNA. TCRdb reanalyzed the 5' RACE reads, giving one entry per CDR3 protein sequence and no DNA. The ten most abundant clones cover about 2.6% of a sample with about 440,000 distinct CDR3 sequences. Germline V gene sequence: CDR1 ENHRY, CDR2 SYGVKD. The CDR3 runs to 14 residues. The origin of this receptor is a human donor with ulcerative colitis or Crohn's disease, or a healthy co-twin of an affected twin (not recorded which). Input material: blood. The gene calls are TRBV10-3 and TRBJ2-7; the TCRdb D gene call, TRBD1, has no DNA to confirm it. The CDR3: CAISENGASYEQYF.